A single sample gave rise to the 14 T cell receptor beta chains below, sequenced in a study of blood T cell repertoires in COVID-19. The protocol was immunoSEQ multiplex PCR, while the TCRdb copy is restricted to in-frame clones and leaves out a portion. The data contain 450,000 to 500,000 clones, roughly 87% of them singletons. Sequencing used PBMCs or T cells enriched from blood (not recorded which). The receptors were gathered from a woman aged 18-35 years who had recovered from COVID-19.

The genes are TRBV24-1 and TRBJ2-1, with 11 bases fitting TRBD2. In germline, CDR1 is KGHDR, CDR2 SFDVKD. The CDR3 is made up of 14 amino acids. V dropped 9 bases and J dropped 7; count of bases not matched to a gene: 7. In DNA form, the CDR3 reads TGTGCCACCGCCTCTAGCGGGGGGAAGAATGAGCAGTTCTTC. Protein sequence: CATASSGGKNEQFF.

A few counts support this clone. The genes are TRBV2 and TRBJ1-5; TRBD1 matches at 9 bases. CDR3 length: 15 residues. V shed 6 bases and J 5 bases; nucleotides not matched to a gene: 8. CDR1 is SNHLY and CDR2 is FYNNEI in the germline V gene. The CDR3 coding sequence is TGTGCCAGCAGAAGGCCGGGGACAGGGCATCAGCCCCAGCATTTT. Translation: CASRRPGTGHQPQHF. The entire variable domain, with the rest obtained from reference TRBV2 and TRBJ1-5, is as follows: EPEVTQTPSHQVTQMGQEVILRCVPISNHLYFYWYRQILGQKVEFLVSFYNNEISEKSEIFDDQFSVERPDGSNFTLKIRSTKLEDSAMYFCASRRPGTGHQPQHFGDGTRLSIL.

The genes are TRBV28 and TRBJ2-4; the D gene is possibly TRBD2 (6 bases). CDR3 size: 14 residues. Germline CDR1 and CDR2: MDHEN and SYDVKM. V was trimmed by 3 bases and J by 6 bases, leaving 12 bases between them. The DNA of the CDR3 is TGTGCCAGCAGTTTGCGGGGACCGTCAAACATTCAGTACTTC. The encoded protein is CASSLRGPSNIQYF.

The chain carries TRBV4-1 and TRBJ1-4, with D perhaps matching TRBD1 (5 bases). Germline values: CDR1 MGHRA, CDR2 YSYEKL. This CDR3 is 14 amino acids long. V was clipped by 0 bases and J by 7 bases, with 9 bases between them. CDR3 in amino acids: CASSQDRDGEKLFF. CDR3 nucleotides: TGCGCCAGCAGCCAAGACAGGGATGGTGAAAAACTGTTTTTT.

This chain links TRBV19 with TRBJ2-2; possibly TRBD1 for D (5 bases). This CDR3 has 16 amino acids. V was trimmed by 5 bases and J by 4 bases, leaving 17 bases between them. CDR1 and CDR2 from the germline V gene are LNHDA and SQIVND (reference sequence). As DNA, the CDR3 is TGTGCCAGTAGTCCATCTCCGCAGGGAAGCACCGGGGAGCTGTTTTTT. It yields the protein CASSPSPQGSTGELFF. Together with reference TRBV19 and TRBJ2-2, the CDR3 gives the full variable domain: DGGITQSPKYLFRKEGQNVTLSCEQNLNHDAMYWYRQDPGQGLRLIYYSQIVNDFQKGDIAEGYSVSREKKESFPLTVTSAQKNPTAFYLCASSPSPQGSTGELFFGEGSRLTVL.

The V and J genes are TRBV28 and TRBJ2-4; 10 bases map to TRBD1. With V trimmed by 5 bases and J by 4 bases, 8 bases remained unmatched. CDR3 length: 16 residues. The germline V gene encodes CDR1 MDHEN and CDR2 SYDVKM. The CDR3: CASSPVGTGAKNIQYF. The CDR3 DNA reads as TGTGCCAGCAGTCCCGTCGGGACAGGGGCTAAAAACATTCAGTACTTC.

The rearrangement uses TRBV6-6 and TRBJ2-3, with TRBD2 matching over 11 bases. The CDR3 consists of 12 residues. With 3 bases clipped from V and 15 bases from J, the junction kept 5 bases outside the gene matches. In germline, CDR1 is MNHNY, CDR2 SVGAGI (reference sequence). The CDR3 nucleotides are TGTGCCAGCAGTTATAGCGGGGGGGGCCTATATTTT. Its protein is CASSYSGGGLYF.

The J gene is TRBJ2-2, the V gene TRBV24-1; 10 positions match TRBD1. CDR3 length: 16 amino acids. J gave up 5 bases and V 4 bases, and 6 bases lay outside the gene matches. Germline CDR1 and CDR2: KGHDR and SFDVKD. The CDR3 region is CATSDPGQGETGELFF. In DNA form, the CDR3 reads TGTGCCACCAGTGACCCAGGACAGGGGGAAACCGGGGAGCTGTTTTTT.

V is TRBV29-1 and J is TRBJ2-1, with a possible D match to TRBD2 (5 bases). Germline loops: CDR1 SQVTM, CDR2 ANQGSEA. CDR3 length: 13 residues. Trimming removed 4 bases at V and 7 bases at J, with 14 bases between. The CDR3 protein is CSVVWGVWNEQFF. Here the CDR3 DNA reads TGCAGCGTTGTTTGGGGAGTTTGGAATGAGCAGTTCTTC.

The CDR3 DNA sequence: TGTGCCAGCAGCGTGGGGACAGGGTACTTAGAAAACACCATATATTTT. Its protein is CASSVGTGYLENTIYF. J is TRBJ1-3 and V is TRBV9; TRBD1 matches 9 bases. Losses at the gene ends were 2 bases for V and 6 bases for J; bases not matched to a gene: 9. Germline V CDR1 and CDR2: SGDLS, YYNGEE. CDR3 length equals 16 residues.

The chain recombines TRBV7-2 with TRBJ2-5; possible D gene TRBD2, 6 bases. V lost 5 bases and J 5 bases, leaving 15 bases between the germline ends. This CDR3 region has 14 residues. Germline CDR1 reads SGHTA; CDR2 reads FQGNSA. CDR3: CASSRGAYEETQYF. Here the CDR3 DNA reads TGTGCCAGCAGCCGCGGGGCCTACGAGGAGACCCAGTACTTC. Drawing the rest from reference TRBV7-2 and TRBJ2-5, the complete variable domain is GAGVSQSPSNKVTEKGKDVELRCDPISGHTALYWYRQSLGQGLEFLIYFQGNSAPDKSGLPSDRFSAERTGGSVSTLTIQRTQQEDSAVYLCASSRGAYEETQYFGPGTRLLVL.

This clone was found a few times. V is TRBV12-3 or TRBV12-4 and J is TRBJ1-2; 8 bases map to TRBD1. V lost 6 bases and J lost 8; bases outside the gene matches: 8. CDR3 length: 13 residues. CDR3 residues: CASSLTGVEGYTF. Here the CDR3 DNA reads TGTGCCAGCAGCCTGACAGGGGTCGAGGGCTACACCTTC.

The table lists this clone with a count of one. The rearrangement joins TRBV7-9 to TRBJ2-1; a weak D match, TRBD2 (5 bases). The germline V gene has CDR1 SEHNR and CDR2 FQNEAQ (reference sequence). The length of the CDR3 is 15 residues. Between the trimmed V and J ends, which lost 2 bases and 6 bases, there was a span of 14 bases. The CDR3: CASSLPRVESNEQFF. The CDR3 DNA reads TGTGCCAGCAGCTTACCGAGGGTGGAAAGCAATGAGCAGTTCTTC.

In regard to this clone: The same CDR3 can be traced to other DNA sequences in this sample. The rearrangement joins TRBV14 to TRBJ1-6; D call uncertain. The length of the CDR3 is 13 residues. CDR1 and CDR2 (germline): SGHDN, FVKESK. V gave up 0 bases and J gave up 7 bases, with 4 bases separating them. The CDR3 sequence is CASSQDRNSPLHF. The DNA of the CDR3 is TGTGCCAGCAGCCAAGATCGGAATTCACCCCTCCACTTT.